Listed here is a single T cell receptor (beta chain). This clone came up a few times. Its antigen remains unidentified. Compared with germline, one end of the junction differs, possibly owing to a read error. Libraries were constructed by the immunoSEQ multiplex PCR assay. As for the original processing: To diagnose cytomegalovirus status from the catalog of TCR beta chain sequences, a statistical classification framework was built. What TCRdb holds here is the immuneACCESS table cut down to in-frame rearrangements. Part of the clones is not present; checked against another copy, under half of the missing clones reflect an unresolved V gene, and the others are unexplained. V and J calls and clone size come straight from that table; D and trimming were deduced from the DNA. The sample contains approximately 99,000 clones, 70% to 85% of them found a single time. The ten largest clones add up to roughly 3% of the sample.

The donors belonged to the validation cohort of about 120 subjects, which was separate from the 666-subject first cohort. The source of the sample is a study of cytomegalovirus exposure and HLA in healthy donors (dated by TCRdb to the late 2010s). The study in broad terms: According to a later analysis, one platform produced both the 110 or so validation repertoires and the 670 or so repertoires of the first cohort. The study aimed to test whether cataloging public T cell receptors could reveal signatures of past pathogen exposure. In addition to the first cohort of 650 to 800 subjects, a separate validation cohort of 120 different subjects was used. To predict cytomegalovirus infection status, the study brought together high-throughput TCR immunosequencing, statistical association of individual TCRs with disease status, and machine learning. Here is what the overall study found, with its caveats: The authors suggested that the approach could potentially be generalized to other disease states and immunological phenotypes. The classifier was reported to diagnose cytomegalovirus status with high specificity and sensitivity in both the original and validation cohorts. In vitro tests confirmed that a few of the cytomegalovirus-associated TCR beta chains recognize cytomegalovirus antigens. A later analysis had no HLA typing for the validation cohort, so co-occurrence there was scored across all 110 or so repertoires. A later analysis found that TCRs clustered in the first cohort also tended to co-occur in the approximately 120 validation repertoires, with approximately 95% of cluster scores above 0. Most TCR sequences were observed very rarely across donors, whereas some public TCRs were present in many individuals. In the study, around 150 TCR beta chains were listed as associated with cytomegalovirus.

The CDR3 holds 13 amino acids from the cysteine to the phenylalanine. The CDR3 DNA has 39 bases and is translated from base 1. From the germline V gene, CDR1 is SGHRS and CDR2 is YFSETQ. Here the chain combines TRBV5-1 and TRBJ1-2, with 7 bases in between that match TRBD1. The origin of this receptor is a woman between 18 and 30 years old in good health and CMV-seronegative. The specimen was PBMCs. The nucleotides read TGCGCCAGCAGCTTAGGAATCGGGACAGCCGATGACTTC. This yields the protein CASSLGIGTADDF.